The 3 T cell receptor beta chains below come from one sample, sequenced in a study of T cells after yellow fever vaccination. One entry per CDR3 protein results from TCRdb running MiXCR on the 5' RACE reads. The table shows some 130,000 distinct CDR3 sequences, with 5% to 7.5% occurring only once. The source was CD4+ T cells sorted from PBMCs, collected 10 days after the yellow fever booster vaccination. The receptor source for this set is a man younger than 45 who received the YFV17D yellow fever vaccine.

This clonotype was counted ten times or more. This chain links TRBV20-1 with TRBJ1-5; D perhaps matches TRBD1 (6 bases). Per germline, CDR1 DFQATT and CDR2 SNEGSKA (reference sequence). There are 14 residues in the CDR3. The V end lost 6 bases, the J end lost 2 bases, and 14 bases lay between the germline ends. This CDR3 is CSAERGSGNQPQHF. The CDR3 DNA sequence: TGCAGTGCAGAGAGGGGGTCCGGCAATCAGCCCCAGCATTTT.

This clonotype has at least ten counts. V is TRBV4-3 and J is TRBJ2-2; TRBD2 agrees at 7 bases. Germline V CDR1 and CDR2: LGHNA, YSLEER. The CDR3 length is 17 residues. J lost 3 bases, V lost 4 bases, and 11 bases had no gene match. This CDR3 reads CASSLSAGSRDTGELFF. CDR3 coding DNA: TGCGCCAGCAGCCTCTCAGCGGGAAGTAGGGACACCGGGGAGCTGTTTTTT.

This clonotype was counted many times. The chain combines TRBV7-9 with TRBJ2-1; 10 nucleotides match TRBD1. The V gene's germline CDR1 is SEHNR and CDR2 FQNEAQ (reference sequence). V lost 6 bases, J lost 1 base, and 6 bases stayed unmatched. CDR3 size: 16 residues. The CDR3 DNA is TGTGCCAGCAGTGGTCGACAGGGGGCATCCTACAATGAGCAGTTCTTC. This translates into CASSGRQGASYNEQFF.